This T cell receptor beta chain came from a study of TIL therapy for anti-PD-1-resistant metastatic lung cancer (dated by TCRdb to the early 2020s). Broadly, across the study: Tumors were harvested prior to any PD-1/PD-L1 blockade, after which nivolumab was administered to patients, and lymphodepletion, expanded TIL infusion and IL-2 were given to patients who progressed. The cohort was composed predominantly of lung adenocarcinoma, with a few EGFR-mutant and two ALK-rearranged tumors included, and half of patients were identified as current or former smokers. A median non-synonymous tumor mutation burden of under 1.9 mutations per megabase was determined across the cohort by whole-exome sequencing. Enrolled patients had a median age of around 51 years (range roughly 35-85) and a median tumor PD-L1 proportion score of over 5.5%. T cell receptor beta sequencing of tumor and peripheral blood served to follow clonotypes across the tumor, the expanded TIL product, and serial blood samples. The paper as a whole reports these results and caveats: Infused TIL clonotypes partially replaced the baseline peripheral repertoire then decayed over months, with no apparent association between persistence and response. Generalizability was limited because the cohort was highly selected, with more treatment-naive, never-smoker and oncogene-addicted patients included than is typical. The study protocol defined all tumor marker inferences as exploratory.

Sample time point, as interpreted from the label and publication: pre-treatment sample, taken before nivolumab and TIL therapy. Adults with stage 4 NSCLC were enrolled in a dual-center phase I trial from 2017 to early 2020. Samples were obtained from a single-arm, open-label phase I trial in which tumor-infiltrating lymphocyte therapy with nivolumab was evaluated in advanced non-small cell lung cancer. Mononuclear cells from blood collected in EDTA tubes were isolated on a Ficoll gradient and snap-frozen as pellets, and DNA was then extracted using a Qiagen mini-prep kit. Reading the germline V gene gives CDR1 MNHEY and CDR2 SVGAGI. The junction carries 15 bases between V and J, which are trimmed by 4 bases and 2 bases respectively. The CDR3 has 15 amino acids, counting the end cysteine and phenylalanine. Solely the CDR3 DNA is kept, with 45 bases framed from the first base. Using bias-controlled multiplex PCR with the immunoSEQ v3 hsTCRB kit, the TCR beta CDR3 regions were amplified from genomic DNA. TCR libraries were sequenced on an Illumina NextSeq 500 to 2 million or so read pairs for survey level or about 5-6 million for deep level. Per the authors' processing: The immunoSEQ Analyzer software assigned V, D and J genes, filtered out non-productive sequences, and reported clonality. Repertoires were compared using productive Simpson clonality and Morisita overlap index of productive TRB rearrangements between infused TIL and blood. For each clone in blood, the absolute clonotype count was estimated by multiplying the lymphocyte count by the CD3+ fraction and by the clone's productive frequency. TCRdb's version of the immuneACCESS table is confined to in-frame rearrangements and falls short of the full clone set. An unresolved V gene accounts for under half of the shortfall where checked; the remainder is of unknown origin. The DNA gave D and trimming, while V, J and clone size come from that table. The sample profile shows tens of thousands of clones; around 86% of them were found once. Of the sample, around 5% is held by the ten largest clones.

On this clone itself: The specificity of this receptor is unknown. No qualities accompany the bases; no much larger clone lies one base away.

This receptor was taken from a person between 25 and 80 years old with non-small cell lung cancer. The chain uses TRBV6-5 and TRBJ2-7; 6 matching bases give a weak D call of TRBD2. The source was blood, collected at baseline. The DNA sequence is TGTGCCAGCAGTTCCTCCACGGGAGCCACCTACGAGCAGTACTTC. Translated, it reads CASSSSTGATYEQYF.